This entry is about one TCR beta chain. There is no known antigen for this receptor. Base qualities are not at hand, and no much larger clone is one base apart. Based on the germline V gene, the CDR1 and CDR2 sequences are SNHLY and FYNNEI. V is pared back by 6 bases and J by 2 bases, with 8 bases lying between the germline termini. The CDR3 measures 13 amino acids from cysteine to phenylalanine. Only the CDR3 portion is preserved as DNA: 39 bases, with reading frame beginning at the first base. This record belongs to a study of T cell responses to AZD1222 COVID-19 vaccine (dated by TCRdb to the early 2020s). Regarding the complete study: AZD1222 recipients given second doses at about 4 weeks or at about 12 weeks were pooled, since spike-specific TCR depth and breadth were not found to differ between the two schedules. TCR sequencing was performed for 230 to 250 trial participants, of whom roughly 200 were given two doses of AZD1222 and 26 were given two doses of MenACWY control vaccine. Trial participants were enrolled by age into 18-55, 56-69 and 70-plus year subgroups, with roughly 160, 29 and 62 TCR-sequenced participants respectively.

Results the study describes overall, beyond this receptor: Nearly half of unique spike-specific TCRs reportedly recognized epitopes outside regions mutated in the B.1.351 and B.1.1.7 variants. The 56-69-year group was small, and its depth increase did not reach significance, likely because of low power. Most participants were white British and females outnumbered males, and the authors suggested that clonal diversity may have been underestimated. A significant rise in spike-specific TCR breadth and depth was observed after two AZD1222 doses relative to day 0 and relative to MenACWY recipients. Conclusions about previously exposed vaccinees are limited, since just a handful of AZD1222 recipients were seropositive for SARS-CoV-2 at baseline. The whole spike protein was spanned by vaccine-associated CD4 TCRs, and dominant responses were seen in regions 160-218 and 743-854. Because no day 14 peak-response samples were available, repertoires were characterized only after the peak T cell response.

The time point label for this specimen denotes: baseline before first vaccination. Vaccinee samples came from UK trials COV001 and COV002, including a single-blind randomized controlled phase 2/3 trial of AZD1222 (ChAdOx1 nCoV-19) in healthy adults. For TCRbeta chain sequencing, PBMC samples were collected from trial participants at day 0 and at day 28 after the second dose. The CDR3 regions of human TCRbeta chains were analyzed by immunosequencing. The study's processing was this. TCRs in the repertoires were compared against a reference library of SARS-CoV-2-specific TCRs that had been generated with the MIRA antigen-specificity platform. Breadth meant the fraction of unique TCRs that were SARS-CoV-2-associated, whereas depth meant the fraction of total T cells that were SARS-CoV-2-associated. Using the MIRA data, every spike-specific TCR was mapped to the spike region that the TCR reacted to and assigned to either a CD4 or a CD8 class. Log10-transformed breadth and depth values were compared by one-way ANOVA with Sidak's multiple comparisons tests. TCRdb took this table from immuneACCESS and kept in-frame rearrangements with V and J called. Such tables lack part of the clones; where checked against another copy, unresolved V genes explain under half of the gap, and the rest is unexplained. The V and J calls and clone size are taken from that table; D and trimming were inferred from the DNA. The table for this sample lists tens of thousands of clones; about four fifths of them were counted only once. Around 10% of the sample lies in the top ten.

This TCR derives from an adult in good health. The source was peripheral blood, collected on day 0 of AZD1222 vaccination. The chain is encoded by TRBV2 joined to TRBJ1-5; possibly the D gene is TRBD1, per 5 matching bases. Here is the DNA: TGTGCCAGCAGACGGGGCGGCAATCAGCCCCAGCATTTT. Protein translation: CASRRGGNQPQHF.